Below, 25 T cell receptor beta chains from the same sample are listed, as sequenced in a study of technical replicates of blood from several donors. Measured with immunoSEQ multiplex PCR; TCRdb has only the in-frame clones, and not every one. Of 100,000 or so clones in the sample, 90% to 95% were seen once. Sequencing was performed on T cells isolated from PBMCs. The source of these receptors is a human donor in good health.

The chain recombines TRBV5-4 with TRBJ1-1; 7 positions agree with TRBD1. The CDR3 has 13 residues. The junction had 7 bases not matched to a gene; V was cut back by 5 bases and J by 6 bases. Germline CDR1 SGHNT, CDR2 YYREEE (reference sequence). CDR3 in amino acids: CASSRQGRSEAFF. The DNA for the CDR3 is TGTGCCAGCAGTCGACAGGGAAGGTCTGAAGCTTTCTTT.

This clone has a single count. The rearrangement uses TRBV28 and TRBJ1-4; 8 bases map to TRBD1. The germline CDR1 and CDR2 sequences are MDHEN and SYDVKM. V lost 1 base, J lost 7 bases, and 17 bases stayed unmatched. This CDR3 has 19 amino acids. This CDR3 is CASSLYWTGSRRTGEKLFF. CDR3 nucleotides: TGTGCCAGCAGTTTATACTGGACAGGGAGTCGTCGGACTGGTGAAAAACTGTTTTTT.

In DNA form, the CDR3 reads TGTGCCAGCAGTGAGGGACTAGCGGCGAACAATGAGCAGTTCTTC. Amino acids: CASSEGLAANNEQFF. The chain links TRBV6-4 to TRBJ2-1; 11 bases match TRBD2. The germline CDR1 and CDR2 sequences are MRHNA and SNTAGT. With V trimmed by 3 bases and J by 5 bases, 3 bases remained unmatched. This CDR3 is built from 15 residues.

The rearrangement links TRBV4-1 to TRBJ2-5; D unresolved. Germline V gene data show CDR1 as MGHRA and CDR2 as YSYEKL. The CDR3 has 15 residues. V lost 0 bases to trimming and J lost 1 base, with 9 bases between them. CDR3 nucleotide sequence: TGCGCCAGCAGCCAAGAGAGTCACAGCCAAGAGACCCAGTACTTC. This codes for CASSQESHSQETQYF.

The V call is TRBV5-1, the J call TRBJ2-3; 7 positions match TRBD2. CDR3 length equals 15 residues. Germline lookup yields CDR1 SGHRS and CDR2 YFSETQ. V shed 1 base, J shed 2 bases, and the junction held 4 bases outside the gene matches. CDR3 nucleotide sequence: TGCGCCAGCAGCTTGTGGGGGACTATCACAGATACGCAGTATTTT. Amino acids: CASSLWGTITDTQYF.

This clone has only one observation. This sequence joins TRBV7-9 and TRBJ2-2; TRBD1 matches 8 bases. The CDR3 has 17 residues. The J segment lost 2 bases and the V segment lost 6 bases, leaving 11 bases of the junction unmatched. CDR1 and CDR2 (germline): SEHNR, FQNEAQ (reference sequence). CDR3 in amino acids: CASSSLGQGGNTGELFF. The CDR3 DNA sequence: TGTGCCAGCAGTTCCCTTGGACAGGGAGGAAACACCGGGGAGCTGTTTTTT.

V is TRBV29-1 and J is TRBJ2-1; no clear D. From germline, CDR1 is SQVTM and CDR2 ANQGSEA. Trimming pared 1 base from V and 1 base from J, leaving 8 bases between. This CDR3 is built from 14 residues. CDR3 sequence (DNA): TGCAGCGTTGAAGTCCCAGGATCCTACAATGAGCAGTTCTTC. As protein: CSVEVPGSYNEQFF.

Only one count was recorded for this clone. The gene calls are TRBV6-5 and TRBJ1-2; 8 nucleotides line up with TRBD1. The CDR3 is made up of 14 amino acids. CDR1 is MNHEY and CDR2 is SVGAGI in the germline V gene. J was trimmed by 5 bases and V by 4 bases; bases with no gene match: 6. DNA for the CDR3: TGTGCCAGCAGTTTACAGGGGGTCGGGTATGGCTACACCTTC. This encodes CASSLQGVGYGYTF.

The chain is built from TRBV30 and TRBJ1-4; unclear D gene. V lost 2 bases, J lost 0 bases, and 7 bases lay in between. The CDR3 has 14 residues. Germline CDR1 reads GTSNPN; CDR2 reads SVGIG (reference sequence). The CDR3 sequence is CAWSPTSTNEKLFF. In DNA form, the CDR3 reads TGTGCCTGGAGTCCTACTTCAACTAATGAAAAACTGTTTTTT.

The rearrangement links TRBV19 to TRBJ1-2, with TRBD1 identical over 7 bases. This CDR3 spans 13 amino acids. Trimming removed 9 bases from V and 5 bases from J; junction bases left unmatched: 9. The germline gives CDR1 LNHDA, CDR2 SQIVND (reference sequence). The DNA for the CDR3 is TGTGCCAGGGCTGGGACAGACCTATATGGCTACACCTTC. Residues: CARAGTDLYGYTF.

The chain links TRBV6-5 to TRBJ1-1, with 9 bases aligning to TRBD1. The CDR3 loop spans 13 amino acids. Germline CDR1 MNHEY, CDR2 SVGAGI. After removal of 3 bases from V and 5 bases from J, the junction contained 1 base not matched to a gene. CDR3 amino acids: CASSYGTGTEAFF. In DNA, the CDR3 is TGTGCCAGCAGTTATGGGACAGGGACTGAAGCTTTCTTT.

The CDR3 bases are TGTGCCAGCTCACCGGCCGGCAGGGGAAACACCGGGGAGCTGTTTTTT. It encodes CASSPAGRGNTGELFF. This chain connects TRBV18 to TRBJ2-2, with D possibly TRBD1 on 6 matching bases. V lost 3 bases, J lost 2 bases, and 13 bases lay in between. This CDR3 has 16 residues. Per germline, CDR1 KGHSH and CDR2 LQKENI.

This chain connects TRBV4-1 to TRBJ2-7, with D possibly being TRBD2 (7 bases). The germline V gene has CDR1 MGHRA and CDR2 YSYEKL. The V end was cut by 1 base, the J end by 2 bases, with 15 bases between. This CDR3 has 16 residues. This CDR3 reads CASSQGGGGTAYEQYF. DNA of the CDR3: TGCGCCAGCAGCCAAGGAGGGGGGGGGACCGCCTACGAGCAGTACTTC.

The chain is built from TRBV6-1 and TRBJ2-7, with D perhaps TRBD1 (6 bases). This CDR3 has 13 amino acids. V was trimmed by 5 bases and J by 1 base, leaving 9 bases between them. In germline, CDR1 is MNHNS, CDR2 SASEGT. Here the CDR3 reads CASSQTGSYEQYF. The CDR3 nucleotides are TGTGCCAGCAGTCAAACAGGGTCCTACGAGCAGTACTTC.

The genes are TRBV28 and TRBJ2-1, with D hard to call. The V gene's germline CDR1 is MDHEN and CDR2 SYDVKM. V gave up 6 bases and J gave up 8 bases, with 8 bases separating them. The CDR3 totals 11 residues. CDR3 loop: CASRINYEQFF. CDR3 DNA: TGTGCCAGCAGAATTAACTATGAGCAGTTCTTC.

The CDR3 nucleotides read TGTGCCAGCAGCTTAGCCAGGGAGGACTATGGCTACACCTTC. It encodes CASSLAREDYGYTF. The rearrangement joins TRBV11-2 to TRBJ1-2; weak D call: TRBD1 (5 bases). The CDR3 covers 14 residues. The ends were cut back, 1 base at V and 3 bases at J, with 9 bases in the middle. Germline CDR1 reads SGHAT; CDR2 reads FQNNGV.

J is TRBJ1-2 and V is TRBV13, with unresolved D. V was pared by 5 bases and J by 3 bases, with 10 bases between. The CDR3 is 13 amino acids. Germline assignment: CDR1 PRHDT and CDR2 FYEKMQ (reference sequence). The CDR3 reads CASSPNRDYGYTF. CDR3 bases: TGTGCCAGCAGCCCTAACCGGGACTATGGCTACACCTTC.

The chain employs TRBV10-2 and TRBJ1-6, with D possibly TRBD1 on 6 matching bases. This CDR3 region has 16 residues. Germline V gene data show CDR1 as WSHSY and CDR2 as SAAADI. Trimming took 3 bases from V and 0 from J, leaving 9 bases between them. The CDR3 DNA sequence: TGCGCCAGCAGTGATGGGGGACACTCCTATAATTCACCCCTCCACTTT. This sequence encodes CASSDGGHSYNSPLHF.

This chain uses TRBV9 with TRBJ1-3, with D unclear. This CDR3 comprises 14 residues. Trimming shortened V by 3 bases and J by 1 base, and 8 bases separated the two germline ends. In germline, CDR1 is SGDLS, CDR2 YYNGEE. CDR3 amino acids: CASSDKLSGNTIYF. The DNA of the CDR3 is TGTGCCAGCAGCGATAAATTATCTGGAAACACCATATATTTT.

The gene calls are TRBV2 and TRBJ1-2, with 7 bases matching TRBD1. CDR3 length: 16 amino acids. The trim removed 6 bases at V and 0 bases at J, leaving 10 bases unmatched. Germline V gene sequence: CDR1 SNHLY, CDR2 FYNNEI. CDR3 bases: TGTGCCAGCAGAATGACAGGGTTTTTACCTAACTATGGCTACACCTTC. This translates into CASRMTGFLPNYGYTF. Drawing the rest from reference TRBV2 and TRBJ1-2, the complete variable domain is EPEVTQTPSHQVTQMGQEVILRCVPISNHLYFYWYRQILGQKVEFLVSFYNNEISEKSEIFDDQFSVERPDGSNFTLKIRSTKLEDSAMYFCASRMTGFLPNYGYTFGSGTRLTVV.

This chain joins TRBV27 and TRBJ2-7, with 7 nucleotides matching TRBD1. The germline CDR1 and CDR2 sequences are MNHEY and SMNVEV (reference sequence). The CDR3 is 14 amino acids. V dropped 3 bases and J dropped 3; count of bases not matched to a gene: 5. The CDR3 protein is CASSFFSGGYEQYF. In DNA form, the CDR3 reads TGTGCCAGCAGTTTTTTCTCAGGGGGCTACGAGCAGTACTTC.

Only one count was recorded for this clone. The rearrangement joins TRBV11-3 to TRBJ2-7, with D possibly TRBD2 on 5 matching bases. The V end was cut by 2 bases, the J end by 1 base, with 15 bases between. Germline-derived CDR1 and CDR2 are SGHNT and YENEEA. This CDR3 spans 16 amino acids. The CDR3 here is CASSLSGIARSYEQYF. CDR3 DNA: TGTGCCAGCAGCTTAAGCGGTATCGCGAGGTCCTACGAGCAGTACTTC.

The chain employs TRBV4-1 and TRBJ2-3; 10 bases are shared with TRBD1. The germline V gene encodes CDR1 MGHRA and CDR2 YSYEKL. V trimming: 4 bases; J trimming: 5 bases; junction bases outside the gene matches: 6. The length of the CDR3 is 15 residues. CDR3 protein: CASSPSRDRGDTQYF. The DNA for the CDR3 is TGCGCCAGCAGCCCGTCCCGGGACAGGGGAGATACGCAGTATTTT.

The rearrangement uses TRBV14 and TRBJ2-2; 9 positions match TRBD1. The CDR3 covers 15 residues. Unmatched junction bases numbered 6, after V lost 5 bases and J lost 5 bases. Germline CDR1 SGHDN, CDR2 FVKESK. The CDR3 nucleotides read TGTGCCAGCAGCTCCGGGACAGGGAGTACCGGGGAGCTGTTTTTT. As protein: CASSSGTGSTGELFF.

The J gene is TRBJ2-1, the V gene TRBV5-1; 9 bases align to TRBD1. Looked up from germline, CDR1 is SGHRS and CDR2 is YFSETQ. J lost 7 bases, V lost 1 base, and 18 bases had no gene match. There are 19 residues in the CDR3. The CDR3: CASSLYFSGGQGEWNEQFF. CDR3 coding DNA: TGCGCCAGCAGCTTGTATTTTTCGGGGGGACAGGGAGAATGGAATGAGCAGTTCTTC.